This TCR beta chain is from a study of blood T cells in healthy people across ages. Overall study results and limits: Without sorted subsets, naive and antigen-experienced compartments could not be conclusively compared. Expanded clonotype shifts may have been confounded, as the donors had an unknown CMV status.

On this clonotype itself: The antigen is undetermined.

Unmatched junction bases numbered 16, after V lost 0 bases and J lost 2 bases. Germline V gene data show CDR1 as DFQATT and CDR2 as SNEGSKA (reference sequence). The CDR3 is 19 amino acids. It was with a sample-barcoded 5' primer and a J-beta primer mix that a second PCR of about 6 to 11 cycles was run. CDR3-containing paired-end reads numbering at least 2.5 million came from each sample. TCRdb independently ran MiXCR on the 5' RACE reads; one entry per CDR3 protein. The sample consists of 650,000 to 1,000,000 distinct CDR3 sequences, roughly 34% of them appearing once. Healthy Caucasian individuals from Russia aged 6 to 90 served as donors.

This clonotype was obtained from a man aged 18 to 35 in good health. The source material was blood. The V call is TRBV20-1, the J call TRBJ2-5; 9 nucleotides line up with TRBD2. The CDR3 protein is CSARDWRPSGGRFQETQYF. The CDR3 DNA is TGCAGTGCTAGAGATTGGCGGCCGAGCGGGGGGCGATTTCAAGAGACCCAGTACTTC.